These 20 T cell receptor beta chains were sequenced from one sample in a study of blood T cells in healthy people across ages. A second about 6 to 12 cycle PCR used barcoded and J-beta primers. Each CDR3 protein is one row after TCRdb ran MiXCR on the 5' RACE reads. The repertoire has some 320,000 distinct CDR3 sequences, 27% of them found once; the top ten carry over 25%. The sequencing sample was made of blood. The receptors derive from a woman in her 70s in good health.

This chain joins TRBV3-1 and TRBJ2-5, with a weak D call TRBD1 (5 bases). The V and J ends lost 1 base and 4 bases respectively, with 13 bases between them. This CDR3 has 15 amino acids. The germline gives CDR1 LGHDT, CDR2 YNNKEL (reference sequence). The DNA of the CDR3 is TGTGCCAGCAGCCAAGCTCCCAGGACACTAGAGACCCAGTACTTC. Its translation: CASSQAPRTLETQYF.

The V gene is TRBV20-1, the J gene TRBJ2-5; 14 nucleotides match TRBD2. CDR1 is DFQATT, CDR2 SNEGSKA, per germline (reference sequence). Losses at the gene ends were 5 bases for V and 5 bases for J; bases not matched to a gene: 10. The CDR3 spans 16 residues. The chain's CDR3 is CSARLAGGFLGETQYF. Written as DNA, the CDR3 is TGCAGTGCTCGACTAGCGGGAGGGTTCCTAGGGGAGACCCAGTACTTC.

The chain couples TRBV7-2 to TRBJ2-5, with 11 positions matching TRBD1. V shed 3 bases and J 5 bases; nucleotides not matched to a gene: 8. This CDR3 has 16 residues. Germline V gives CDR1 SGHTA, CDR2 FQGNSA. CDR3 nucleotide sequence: TGTGCCAGCAGCTTTGGACAGGGGGCTCTTCGTGAGACCCAGTACTTC. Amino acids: CASSFGQGALRETQYF.

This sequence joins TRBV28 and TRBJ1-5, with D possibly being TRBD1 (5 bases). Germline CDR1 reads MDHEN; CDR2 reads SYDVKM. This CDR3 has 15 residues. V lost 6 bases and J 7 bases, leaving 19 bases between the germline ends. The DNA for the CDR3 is TGTGCCAGCAGGACTGGCGGGGGTTATATACAGCCCCAGCATTTT. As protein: CASRTGGGYIQPQHF. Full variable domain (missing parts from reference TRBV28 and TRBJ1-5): DVKVTQSSRYLVKRTGEKVFLECVQDMDHENMFWYRQDPGLGLRLIYFSYDVKMKEKGDIPEGYSVSREKKERFSLILESASTNQTSMYLCASRTGGGYIQPQHFGDGTRLSIL.

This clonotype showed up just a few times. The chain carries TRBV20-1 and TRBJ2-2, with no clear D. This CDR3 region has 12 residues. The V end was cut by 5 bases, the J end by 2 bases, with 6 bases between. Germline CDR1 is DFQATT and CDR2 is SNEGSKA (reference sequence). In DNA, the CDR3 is TGCAGTGCTCCGATTAACACCGGGGAGCTGTTTTTT. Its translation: CSAPINTGELFF.

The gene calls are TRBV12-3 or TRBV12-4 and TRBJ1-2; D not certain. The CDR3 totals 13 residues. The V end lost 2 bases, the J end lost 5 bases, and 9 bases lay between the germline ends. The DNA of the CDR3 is TGTGCCAGCAGTTTATTTATAGCTTATGGCTACACCTTC. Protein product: CASSLFIAYGYTF.

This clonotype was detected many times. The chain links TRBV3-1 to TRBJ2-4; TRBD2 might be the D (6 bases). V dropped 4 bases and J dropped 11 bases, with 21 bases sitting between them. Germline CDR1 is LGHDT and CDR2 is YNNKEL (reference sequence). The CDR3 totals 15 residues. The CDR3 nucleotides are TGTGCCAGCAGCCCCCTCCGGGACGCGGGAAGGGTTCAGTACTTC. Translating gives CASSPLRDAGRVQYF.

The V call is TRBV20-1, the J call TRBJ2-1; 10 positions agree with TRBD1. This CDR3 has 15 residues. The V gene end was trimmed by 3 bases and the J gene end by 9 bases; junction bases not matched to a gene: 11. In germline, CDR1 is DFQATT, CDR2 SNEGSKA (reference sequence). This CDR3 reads CSARDRDRGAGEQFF. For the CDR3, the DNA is TGCAGTGCTAGGGACCGGGACAGGGGTGCGGGTGAGCAGTTCTTC.

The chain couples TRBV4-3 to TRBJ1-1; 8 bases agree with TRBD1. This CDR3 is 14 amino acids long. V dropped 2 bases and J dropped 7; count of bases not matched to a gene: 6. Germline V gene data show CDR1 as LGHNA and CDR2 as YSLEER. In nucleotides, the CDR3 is TGCGCCAGCAGCCAAACCCCAGGGGGCTATGAAGCTTTCTTT. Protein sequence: CASSQTPGGYEAFF.

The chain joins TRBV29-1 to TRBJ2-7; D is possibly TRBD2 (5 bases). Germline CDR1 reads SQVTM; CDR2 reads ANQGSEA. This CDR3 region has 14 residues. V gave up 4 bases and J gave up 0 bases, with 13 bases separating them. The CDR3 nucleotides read TGCAGCGTTGTCGTAGGACTCCACTCCTACGAGCAGTACTTC. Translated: CSVVVGLHSYEQYF.

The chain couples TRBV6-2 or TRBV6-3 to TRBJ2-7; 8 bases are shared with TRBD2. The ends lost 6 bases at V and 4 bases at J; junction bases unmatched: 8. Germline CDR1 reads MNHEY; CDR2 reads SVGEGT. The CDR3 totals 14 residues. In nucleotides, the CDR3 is TGTGCCAGCAGCCCCGGGACTAGTTCGTACGAGCAGTACTTC. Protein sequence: CASSPGTSSYEQYF.

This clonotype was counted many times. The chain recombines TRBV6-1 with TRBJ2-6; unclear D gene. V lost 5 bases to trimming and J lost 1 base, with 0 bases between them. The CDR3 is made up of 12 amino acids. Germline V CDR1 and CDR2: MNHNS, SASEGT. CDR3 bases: TGTGCCAGCAGTTCTGGGGCCAACGTCCTGACTTTC. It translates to CASSSGANVLTF.

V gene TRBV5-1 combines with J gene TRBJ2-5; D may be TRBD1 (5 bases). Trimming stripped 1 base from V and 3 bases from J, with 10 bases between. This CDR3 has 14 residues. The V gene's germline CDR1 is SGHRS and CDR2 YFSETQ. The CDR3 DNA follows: TGCGCCAGCAGCTTGACGACAGTAAAAGAGACCCAGTACTTC. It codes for CASSLTTVKETQYF.

The CDR3, as DNA: TGTGCCAGCAGCGCCAACCCGGGGGGCAACTATGGCTACACCTTC. As protein: CASSANPGGNYGYTF. The chain links TRBV7-2 to TRBJ1-2, with D perhaps matching TRBD1 (6 bases). Germline V gene lookup returns CDR1 SGHTA and CDR2 FQGNSA. V lost 5 bases and J 2 bases, leaving 15 bases between the germline ends. The CDR3 runs to 15 residues.

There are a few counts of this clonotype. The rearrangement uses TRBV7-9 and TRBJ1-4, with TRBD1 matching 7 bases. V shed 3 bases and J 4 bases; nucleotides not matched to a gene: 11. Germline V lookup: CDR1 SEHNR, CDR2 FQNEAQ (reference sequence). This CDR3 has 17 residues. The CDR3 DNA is TGTGCCAGCAGCTTCACAGGAGTCGGACAGGTTAATGAAAAACTGTTTTTT. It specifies CASSFTGVGQVNEKLFF.

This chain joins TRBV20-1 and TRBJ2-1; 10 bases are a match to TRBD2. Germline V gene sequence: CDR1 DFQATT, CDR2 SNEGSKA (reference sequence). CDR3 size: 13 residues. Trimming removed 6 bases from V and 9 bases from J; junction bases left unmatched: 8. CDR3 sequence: CSAPLAGVGEQFF. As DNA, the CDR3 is TGCAGTGCCCCCCTAGCGGGAGTGGGTGAGCAGTTCTTC.

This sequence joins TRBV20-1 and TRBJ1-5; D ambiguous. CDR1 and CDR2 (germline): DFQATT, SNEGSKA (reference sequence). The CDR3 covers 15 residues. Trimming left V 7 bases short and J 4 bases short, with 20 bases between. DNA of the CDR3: TGCAGTGTCCCCGATTTGTCAGGACGAAATCAGCCCCAGCATTTT. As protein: CSVPDLSGRNQPQHF.

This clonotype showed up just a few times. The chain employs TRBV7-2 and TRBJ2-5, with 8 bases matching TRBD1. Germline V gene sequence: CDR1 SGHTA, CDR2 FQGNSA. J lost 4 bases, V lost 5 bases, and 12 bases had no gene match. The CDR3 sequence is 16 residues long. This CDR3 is CASSRTGKPPGETQYF. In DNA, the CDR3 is TGTGCCAGCAGCCGGACAGGGAAGCCTCCAGGAGAGACCCAGTACTTC.

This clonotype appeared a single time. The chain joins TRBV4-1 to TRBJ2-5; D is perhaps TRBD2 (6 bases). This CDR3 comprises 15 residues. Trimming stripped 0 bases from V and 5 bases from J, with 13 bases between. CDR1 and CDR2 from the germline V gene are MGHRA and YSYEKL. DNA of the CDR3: TGCGCCAGCAGCCAAGATCAGGTGGGAGGCGAGACCCAGTACTTC. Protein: CASSQDQVGGETQYF.

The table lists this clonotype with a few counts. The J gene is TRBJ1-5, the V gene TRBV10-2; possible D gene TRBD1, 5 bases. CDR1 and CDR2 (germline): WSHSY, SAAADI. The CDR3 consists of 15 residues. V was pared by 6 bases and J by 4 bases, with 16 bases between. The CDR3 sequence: CASSLGNNRNQPQHF. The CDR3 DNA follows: TGCGCCAGCAGCCTAGGGAATAACAGGAATCAGCCCCAGCATTTT.